These T cell receptor beta chains were read from a single sample in a study of blood T cell repertoires in COVID-19. The table came from immunoSEQ multiplex PCR; TCRdb's copy has only in-frame clones and leaves some out. The table has 200,000 to 300,000 clones, 88% seen once. The material sequenced was peripheral blood. Receptor source: a man aged 55 to 70 who had recovered from COVID-19. Each CDR3 is given with its conserved first and last residue. The D gene is left open where the match is weak. Size is omitted from some rows. Given values are once, few, many or a class for expanded clones.

>.|TRBJ1-6|.|TRBV23-1
TGCGCCAGCAGTCAATTCCTTGAATTTCCGGGGTCCGAGGGTAATTCACCCCTCCACTTT
CASSQFLEFPGSEGNSPLHF
>.|TRBJ1-1|.|TRBV7-2
TGTGCCAGCAGCTTCGGGTTTTCGTGGGTCACTGAAGCTTTCTTT
CASSFGFSWVTEAFF
>.|TRBJ1-2|TRBD1|TRBV6-2/TRBV6-3
TGTGCCAGCAGTTCCGCGGGACAGGGGGACTATGGCTACACCTTC
CASSSAGQGDYGYTF
>.|TRBJ1-2|TRBD1|TRBV6-6
TGTGCCAGCAGTTACTCGAAGGGGGCGGGAGGCTACACCTTC
CASSYSKGAGGYTF
>.|TRBJ1-1|.|TRBV7-3
TGTGCCAGCAGCTTAACGGCAGGGGTGTCTGAAGCTTTCTTT
CASSLTAGVSEAFF
>.|TRBJ2-2|TRBD2|TRBV11-3
TGTGCCAGCAGCAGTACGGGGGGGTACACCGGGGAGCTGTTTTTT
CASSSTGGYTGELFF
>.|TRBJ1-1|TRBD1|TRBV11-1
TGTGCCAGCAGGACAGGGGAGGGAATGAACACTGAAGCTTTCTTT
CASRTGEGMNTEAFF
>.|TRBJ2-3|TRBD2|TRBV6-1
TGTGCCAGCAGTGTAGCTGCGGGGGGGCCTACAGATACGCAGTATTTT
CASSVAAGGPTDTQYF
>.|TRBJ1-2|.|TRBV6-5
TGTGCCAGCCCGGGAGGGGGTGGTGTCTCGTTTTACACCTTC
CASPGGGGVSFYTF
>.|TRBJ2-7|.|TRBV25-1
TGTGCCAGCAGGACAGAGACAGTGCACGAGCAGTACTTC
CASRTETVHEQYF
>.|TRBJ1-1|TRBD1|TRBV15
TGTGCCACCTCTGGGCGGACAGGGAACACTGAAGCTTTCTTT
CATSGRTGNTEAFF
>.|TRBJ2-3|.|TRBV19
TGTGCCAGTAGTATTCTAATGGGCGCAGATACGCAGTATTTT
CASSILMGADTQYF
>.|TRBJ2-5|TRBD2|TRBV7-3
TGTGCCAGCAGCTCGGGACTAGCGGGGACGCAAGAGACCCAGTACTTC
CASSSGLAGTQETQYF
>.|TRBJ1-5|.|TRBV19
TGTGCCAGTAGTATTAGGGACAATAATAGCAATCAGCCCCAGCATTTT
CASSIRDNNSNQPQHF
>few|TRBJ1-2|TRBD1|TRBV7-9
TGTGCCATACCCCGGGACAGCGGGTCAGGAGATGGCTACACCTTC
CAIPRDSGSGDGYTF
>.|TRBJ2-3|TRBD2|TRBV20-1
TGCAGTGCTAGTAGTAGGCGGGGGGTCACAGATACGCAGTATTTT
CSASSRRGVTDTQYF
>.|TRBJ1-2|TRBD1|TRBV11-2
TGTGCCAGCAGCCGTGGACAGGGCTATGGCTACACCTTC
CASSRGQGYGYTF
>.|TRBJ2-7|TRBD1|TRBV7-2
TGTGCCAGCAGCTCAAACAGGGGTCCCTACGAGCAGTACTTC
CASSSNRGPYEQYF
>.|TRBJ2-1|TRBD2|TRBV7-3
TGTGCCAGCAGCCTCTCTAGCGGGGGGGCCTACAATGAGCAGTTCTTC
CASSLSSGGAYNEQFF
>.|TRBJ1-3|TRBD1|TRBV5-6
TGTGCCAGCAGCGGGACAGGGATTGGGCAGAACACCATATATTTT
CASSGTGIGQNTIYF
>.|TRBJ2-7|TRBD1|TRBV18
TGTGCCAGCTCAATTGACAGGGCGAAGTACTTC
CASSIDRAKYF
>.|TRBJ1-4|.|TRBV2
TGTGCCAGACGGAGGTCGGGAGCTCTTAATGAAAAACTGTTTTTT
CARRRSGALNEKLFF
>.|TRBJ1-4|.|TRBV5-4
TGTGCCAGCAGCTCCGGGGGGAGGAGGGAAAAACTGTTTTTT
CASSSGGRREKLFF
>.|TRBJ2-1|TRBD2|TRBV30
TGTGCCCGGAGCGGGGGGCCCATTAATGAGCAGTTCTTC
CARSGGPINEQFF
>.|TRBJ2-3|TRBD1|TRBV6-2/TRBV6-3
TGTGCCAGCAGTAAGACAGGGTTAAGCACAGATACGCAGTATTTT
CASSKTGLSTDTQYF
>.|TRBJ2-5|.|TRBV29-1
TGCAGCGTCGCTAGCGCGAACCAAGAGACCCAGTACTTC
CSVASANQETQYF
>.|TRBJ1-1|.|TRBV5-6
TGTGCCAGCAGCATCAGAGCGACTGAAGCTTTCTTT
CASSIRATEAFF
>.|TRBJ1-4|TRBD1|TRBV9
TGTGCCAGCAGCCTTAACCCAGGGGGCGCGGATACTAATGAAAAACTGTTTTTT
CASSLNPGGADTNEKLFF
>.|TRBJ2-2|.|TRBV2
TGTGCCAGCAGGGACAATTCCGTTAACACCGGGGAGCTGTTTTTT
CASRDNSVNTGELFF
>.|TRBJ2-5|.|TRBV5-4
TGTGCCAGCAGCTCCCCTAAAGAGACCCAGTACTTC
CASSSPKETQYF
>.|TRBJ1-4|TRBD1|TRBV15
TGTGCCACCAGCAGGGACAGGGGGCGATTGGATGAAAAACTGTTTTTT
CATSRDRGRLDEKLFF
>.|TRBJ2-4|TRBD2|TRBV7-2
TGTGCCACCCAAGGGACTAGCGGGGGGCTAGCCAAAAACATTCAGTACTTC
CATQGTSGGLAKNIQYF
>.|TRBJ2-2|.|TRBV7-9
TGTGCCAGCAGCCATGAGGGGGAGCTGTTTTTT
CASSHEGELFF
>few|TRBJ2-7|.|TRBV11-2
TGTGCCAGCAGCTTATCGGGCTACGAGCAGTACTTC
CASSLSGYEQYF
>.|TRBJ2-7|TRBD2|TRBV29-1
TGCAGCGTCACCACTGGCGGGGGGACCTACGAGCAGTACTTC
CSVTTGGGTYEQYF
>once|TRBJ1-2|TRBD1|TRBV9
TGTGCCAGCGGGGGACAGGGCTTTGGCTACACCTTC
CASGGQGFGYTF
>.|TRBJ2-7|TRBD2|TRBV6-5
TGTGCCAGCAGTTACTCTACTAGCGGGCACGAGCAGTACTTC
CASSYSTSGHEQYF
>.|TRBJ2-6|.|TRBV9
TGTGCCAGCAGCGTATACTTCCGGACAACCTCTGGGGCCAACGTCCTGACTTTC
CASSVYFRTTSGANVLTF
>.|TRBJ2-5|TRBD2|TRBV7-2
TGTGCCAGCAGCCTCTGGAGCGGGGGGGCCGGGGAGACCCAGTACTTC
CASSLWSGGAGETQYF
>once|TRBJ1-5|TRBD1|TRBV12-5
TGTGCTAGTGGGGCGGGACAGCGCAATCAGCCCCAGCATTTT
CASGAGQRNQPQHF
>.|TRBJ2-7|TRBD2|TRBV9
TGTGCCAGCAGCCCCCGGGGGCTAGCGGGGGCCCTGTACGAGCAGTACTTC
CASSPRGLAGALYEQYF
>.|TRBJ2-7|TRBD1|TRBV6-5
TGTGCCAGCAGTTTAATACAGGGGTACGAGCAGTACTTC
CASSLIQGYEQYF
>.|TRBJ1-2|.|TRBV11-2
TGTGCCAGCAGCGGGGACATTGGATTCTATGGCTACACCTTC
CASSGDIGFYGYTF
>few|TRBJ2-2|TRBD2|TRBV4-2
TGTGCCAGCAGCCAAGATCCTTTTAGTGCGGGGGACACCGGGGAGCTGTTTTTT
CASSQDPFSAGDTGELFF
>once|TRBJ2-2|TRBD1|TRBV19
TGTGCCAGTAGTGGCCGGGACAGGGAATCCGGGGAGCTGTTTTTT
CASSGRDRESGELFF
>.|TRBJ2-5|TRBD2|TRBV3-1/TRBV3-2
TGTGCCAGCAGCTCGGGACTAGCAGACGTCATGACCCAGTACTTC
CASSSGLADVMTQYF
>.|TRBJ1-3|TRBD1|TRBV9
TGTGCCAGCAGCGTAACCGGGACAGGATACTCTGGAAACACCATATATTTT
CASSVTGTGYSGNTIYF
>.|TRBJ1-6|.|TRBV21-1
TGTGCCAGCAGCACCCGGGACAGGGTGCATTCACCCCTCCACTTT
CASSTRDRVHSPLHF
>.|TRBJ1-2|.|TRBV3-1/TRBV3-2
TGTGCCAGCAGCCAAGATGGCGCAGGGTGGAAGGGCTACACCTTC
CASSQDGAGWKGYTF
>.|TRBJ1-2|TRBD1|TRBV6-5
TGTGCCAGCAGTTGGGACAGGGTGGGCGGCTACACCTTC
CASSWDRVGGYTF
>.|TRBJ2-7|TRBD1|TRBV5-1
TGCGCCAGCAGCTCTCCCGGGACAGGCTCCTACGAGCAGTACTTC
CASSSPGTGSYEQYF
>.|TRBJ1-6|TRBD1|TRBV4-2
TGTGCCAGCAGCCAAGCAGGGGGCGCGGATAATTCACCCCTCCACTTT
CASSQAGGADNSPLHF